This paragraph covers one TCR beta chain sequence. The antigen is unknown. With a much larger clone just one base away, this may be a read error. The data originate from a study of human T cells and chemical hapten exposure. For the study at large: A patient group, mainly female, showed alopecia areata, totalis or universalis. Whole-study results and caveats: After DPC sensitization, TCRs above 1 in 1000 frequency showed no change. Donors, who had alopecia, may show an immune response that differs from healthy people's.

Time point specified: pre-sensitization, week 0. Treatment reported: therapeutic diphenylcyclopropenone sensitization with weekly scalp DPC. Alopecia patients, 18 to 70 years old and DPC-suitable, served as donors. MiXCR, run by TCRdb on the RACE reads, gives a single entry per CDR3 protein. This table holds 62,000 or so distinct CDR3 sequences, approximately 10% found once. The clonotype comes from a woman aged 45-60 years with alopecia areata. Some clones in this sample may be carry-over from other donors' samples. Source: whole blood, taken in connection with sensitization to the hapten diphenylcyclopropenone (DPC).

The DNA for the CDR3 is TGTGCCAGCAGCCAAGACCCCCACGGGAAGATGGTAGATACGCAGTATTTT. This gives the protein CASSQDPHGKMVDTQYF. V usage is TRBV4-2 and J usage is TRBJ2-3, with a weak D call TRBD2 (5 bases). There are 17 residues in the CDR3. The V end was cut by 0 bases, the J end by 5 bases, with 18 bases between. Germline V gives CDR1 LGHNA, CDR2 YNFKEQ.